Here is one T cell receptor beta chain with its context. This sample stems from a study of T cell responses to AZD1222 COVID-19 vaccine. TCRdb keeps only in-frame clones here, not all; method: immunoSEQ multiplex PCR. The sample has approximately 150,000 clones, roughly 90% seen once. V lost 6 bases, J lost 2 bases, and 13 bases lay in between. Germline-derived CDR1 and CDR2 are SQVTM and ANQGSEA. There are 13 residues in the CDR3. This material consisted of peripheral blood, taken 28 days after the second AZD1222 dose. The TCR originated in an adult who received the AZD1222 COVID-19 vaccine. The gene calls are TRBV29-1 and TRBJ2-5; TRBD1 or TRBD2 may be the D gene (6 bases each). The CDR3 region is CSVPTRGQETQYF. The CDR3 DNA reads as TGCAGCGTGCCGACTAGGGGGCAAGAGACCCAGTACTTC.